The clone carrying this TCR beta chain occurred a few times. Its antigen is still unknown. The sample originates from a study of beta chain features in type 1 diabetes. The wider study: Similarity in age, gender and cell yields was seen between patients and healthy donors. Cells sorted and examined across all samples totaled nearly 110,000,000.

Sorting with CD45RO/CCR7/CD25/CD127/CD95/CD27 yielded naive, central memory, regulatory and stem-like memory CD4+ cells. Investigators reverse transcribed all isolated RNA, so they sequenced expressed TCRB transcripts. The repertoire was sequenced with immunoSEQ multiplex PCR; TCRdb's copy has only in-frame clones and lacks some. There are some 150,000 clones in the sample; around 10% occur only once, and roughly 1.9% lies in the top ten. Broader study findings: Naive, central memory and Treg TCRB repertoires seemed to resemble each other more closely in patients than they did in healthy donors.

Germline CDR1 reads SQVTM; CDR2 reads ANQGSEA. V lost 3 bases to trimming and J lost 4 bases, with 11 bases between them. The CDR3 totals 13 residues. The gene calls are TRBV29-1 and TRBJ2-3; tentative D call: TRBD1 (6 bases). Source material: central memory CD4+ T cells from blood. The sequence came from a man aged 18 to 30 in good health. The CDR3 coding sequence is TGCAGCGTTGATCCGCAGGGGTCAGATACGCAGTATTTT. Its protein is CSVDPQGSDTQYF.